One and the same sample provided the 2 T cell receptor beta chains below, sequenced in a study of T cells in Graves' hyperthyroidism and ophthalmopathy. Amplified TCR beta CDR3 regions came from RNA transcripts. The study used the HTBI primer set for a first-round RT-PCR of the TCR CDR3. TCRdb reprocessed the multiplex PCR reads with MiXCR, giving one entry per CDR3 protein. The profile shows hundreds of thousands of distinct CDR3 sequences, about 24% of them singletons. Sequenced material: blood. The receptors come from a woman in her thirties with Graves' ophthalmopathy.

This clonotype was observed many times. CDR3 sequence reads: CATSRESRAEAFF. CDR3 DNA sequence: TGTGCCACCAGCAGAGAGAGCAGGGCAGAAGCTTTCTTT. The chain links TRBV15 to TRBJ1-1; D is possibly TRBD1 (5 bases). Trimming stripped 0 bases from V and 8 bases from J, with 10 bases between. Germline-derived CDR1 and CDR2 are LNHNV and YYDKDF (reference sequence). CDR3 length: 13 amino acids.

CDR3 in DNA: TGTGCCAGCAGTGAAGTCGGGACGAATAATTCACCCCTCCACTTT. As protein: CASSEVGTNNSPLHF. The chain has TRBV2 and TRBJ1-6, with a tentative D call TRBD1 (5 bases). V lost 1 base, J lost 5 bases, and 9 bases lay in between. The CDR3 totals 15 residues. Looked up from germline, CDR1 is SNHLY and CDR2 is FYNNEI.